Included here is one T cell receptor (beta chain) sequence, with context. This clonotype turned up a few times. It lacks a known antigen. No clone much larger than this one lies a single base away; base qualities are absent. V has 7 bases trimmed and J has 5 bases trimmed; junction bases matching no gene number 6. Inclusive of the bounding cysteine and phenylalanine, the CDR3 is 13 residues long. Only the CDR3 part of the read is kept: 39 bases, read in frame from the first base. The data are from a study of CD8 T cells in ankylosing spondylitis (dated by TCRdb to 2017 to 2019). About the full investigation: To find TCR variants linked to disease, the study profiled T cell receptor beta repertoires in ankylosing spondylitis patients and healthy donors. The whole study cohort included about a hundred healthy donors and roughly 24 ankylosing spondylitis patients. Samples of peripheral blood were taken, and for ankylosing spondylitis patients, synovial fluid was collected as well. Results the study describes overall, beyond this receptor: Significant enrichment of the disease-linked clones was reported in matched synovial fluid samples from ankylosing spondylitis patients. A TCR beta motif made up of several highly homologous amino acid variants appeared to be characteristic of blood from ankylosing spondylitis patients. In peripheral blood, the disease-linked clones were found at relatively low frequencies and had a CD8+ phenotype. Some motif variants were previously reported in synovial fluid and blood of reactive arthritis patients, suggesting common disease-initiation mechanisms.

The sequencing machine was an Illumina HiSeq 2500. TCR beta libraries were prepared by quantitative 5'-RACE with molecular barcodes. The authors processed their data as follows. A new computational method based on a probabilistic model of VDJ rearrangement was used to identify disease-linked TCR variants. TCRdb redid the processing of the public reads, applying fastp at Q25 and MiXCR, and retained in-frame beta chains. Every CDR3 protein is listed once, alongside the most common genes and DNA of its rows. The V and J calls come from TCRdb's annotation, not from the publication. Counted in this sample were a few hundred thousand distinct CDR3 sequences; about an eighth of them appeared once. Clones ranked in the top ten supply approximately 7% of the sample.

The chain is assembled from TRBV12-3 or TRBV12-4 and TRBJ2-5, with TRBD1 identical over 8 junction bases. The sequence was collected from a male donor with ankylosing spondylitis. The sequencing input was blood, either unsorted or a sorted T cell fraction (not recorded which). The CDR3 here reads CASTDRGGETQYF. In nucleotides, the sequence is TGTGCCAGCACCGACAGGGGCGGGGAGACCCAGTACTTC.